This T cell receptor beta chain was sequenced during a study of T-cell memory formation after mild COVID-19. About the research overall: There were largely donor-specific TCR clusters.

Each CDR3 protein gets one entry after TCRdb re-called the 5' RACE reads with MiXCR. The sample includes 7,300 or so distinct CDR3 sequences, about 54% of them seen just once. The CDR3 runs 14 residues. The germline V gene encodes CDR1 DFQATT and CDR2 SNEGSKA (reference sequence). The ends lost 6 bases at V and 5 bases at J; junction bases unmatched: 10. The sequencing input was PBMCs or a T cell subset sorted from them (not recorded which). The chain links TRBV20-1 to TRBJ2-5; 9 nucleotides match TRBD1. The receptor's source is an adult who had mild COVID-19 (a few samples of this study predate the infection). Cell type and time point are not known. The CDR3, as DNA: TGCAGTGCACCAAGCCCAGGGACAGGGGAGACCCAGTACTTC. The encoded protein is CSAPSPGTGETQYF.